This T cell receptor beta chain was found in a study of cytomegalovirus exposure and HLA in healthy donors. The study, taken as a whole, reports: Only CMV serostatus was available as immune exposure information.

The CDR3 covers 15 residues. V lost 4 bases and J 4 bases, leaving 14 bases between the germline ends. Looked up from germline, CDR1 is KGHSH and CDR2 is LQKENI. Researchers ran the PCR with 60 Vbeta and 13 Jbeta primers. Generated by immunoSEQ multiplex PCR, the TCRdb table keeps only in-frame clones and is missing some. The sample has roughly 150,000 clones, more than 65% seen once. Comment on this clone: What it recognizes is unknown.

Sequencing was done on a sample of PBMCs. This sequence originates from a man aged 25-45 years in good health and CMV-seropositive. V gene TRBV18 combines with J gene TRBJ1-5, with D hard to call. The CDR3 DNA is TGTGCCAGCTCACTCGACGGGGTAGTGAATCAGCCCCAGCATTTT. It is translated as CASSLDGVVNQPQHF. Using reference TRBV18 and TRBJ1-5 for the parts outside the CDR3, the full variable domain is NAGVMQNPRHLVRRRGQEARLRCSPMKGHSHVYWYRQLPEEGLKFMVYLQKENIIDESGMPKERFSAEFPKEGPSILRIQQVVRGDSAAYFCASSLDGVVNQPQHFGDGTRLSIL.